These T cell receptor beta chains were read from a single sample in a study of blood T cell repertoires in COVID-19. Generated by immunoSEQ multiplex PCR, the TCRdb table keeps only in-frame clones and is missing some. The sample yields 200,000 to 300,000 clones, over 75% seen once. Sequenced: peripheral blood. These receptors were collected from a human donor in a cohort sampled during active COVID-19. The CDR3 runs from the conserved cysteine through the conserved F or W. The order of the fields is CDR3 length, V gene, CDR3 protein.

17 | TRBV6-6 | CASSPGGRSHSNQPQHF
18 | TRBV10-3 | CAISDSLPGQIFNTEAFF
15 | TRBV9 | CASSVAGTSAYEQYF
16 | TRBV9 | CASSAYLAFGTDTQYF
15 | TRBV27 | CASSSPRDYKYQQFF
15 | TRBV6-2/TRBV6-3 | CASSSGGGSNQPQHF
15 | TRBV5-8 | CASSLVGRESLGYTF
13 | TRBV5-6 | CASSWGYRTGAFF
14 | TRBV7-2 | CASSFTVSNTEAFF
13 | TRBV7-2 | CASSLPSSYEQYF
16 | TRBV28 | CASTPLPGQRNQPQHF
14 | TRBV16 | CASILAGAPYEQYF
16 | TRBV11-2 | CASSSLRGKDQETQYF
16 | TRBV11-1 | CASSLEIGQGGNEQYF
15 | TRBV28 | CASRLRDSYNSPLHF
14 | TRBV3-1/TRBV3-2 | CASQPSTSANEQYF
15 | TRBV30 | CAWRYKGLAGGAQYF
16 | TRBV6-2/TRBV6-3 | CASSYRTGYGNYGYTF
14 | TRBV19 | CASSMGQGFYEQYF
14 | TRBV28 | CASILGGLDTEAFF
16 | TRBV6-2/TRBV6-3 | CASSYSETSGSYEQYF
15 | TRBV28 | CASRTQGRGNQPQHF
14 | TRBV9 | CASSPQGQRYEQYF
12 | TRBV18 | CASSPFVYEQYF
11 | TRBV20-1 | CSAGTSREQYF
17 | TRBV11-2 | CASSPGTGNPSFYGYTF
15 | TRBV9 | CASSARDTALQPQHF
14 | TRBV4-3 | CASSRGLHTGELFF
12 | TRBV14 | CASSDKAYEQYF
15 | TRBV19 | CASSISTQRGTEAFF
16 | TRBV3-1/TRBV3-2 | CASSLRYTANNSPLHF
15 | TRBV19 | CASSSQGAGSYEQYF
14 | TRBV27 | CASSAGTTDYEQYF
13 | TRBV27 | CASSLARGYGYTF
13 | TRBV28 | CASSLQGPYGYTF
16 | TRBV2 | CASRKLMGGGYNEQFF
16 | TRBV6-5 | CASSYRGQMTQETQYF
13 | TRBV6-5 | CASSRDSQGTQYF
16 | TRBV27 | CASRPSGGRSGNTIYF
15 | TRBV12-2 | CASRLAGTGDQPQHF
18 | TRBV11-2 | CASSLYKPPSGRGEKLFF
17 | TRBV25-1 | CASSEKRSKSGADTQYF